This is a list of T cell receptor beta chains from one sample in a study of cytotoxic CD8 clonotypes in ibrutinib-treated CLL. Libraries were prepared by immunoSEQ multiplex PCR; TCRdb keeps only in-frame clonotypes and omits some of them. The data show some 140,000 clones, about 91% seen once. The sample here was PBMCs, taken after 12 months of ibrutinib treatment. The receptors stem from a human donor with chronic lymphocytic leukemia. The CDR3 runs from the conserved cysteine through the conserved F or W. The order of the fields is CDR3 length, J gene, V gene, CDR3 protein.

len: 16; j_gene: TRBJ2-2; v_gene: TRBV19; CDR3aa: CASSKRAGGGTGELFF
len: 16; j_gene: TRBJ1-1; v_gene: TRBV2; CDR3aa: CASSDRSKKTYTEAFF
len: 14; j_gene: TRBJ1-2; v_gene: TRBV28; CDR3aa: CASSYGNPLYGYTF
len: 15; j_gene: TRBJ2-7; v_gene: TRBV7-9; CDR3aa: CASSRLIGGAYEQYF
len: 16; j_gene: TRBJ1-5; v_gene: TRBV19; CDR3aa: CASSRQGLYSNQPQHF
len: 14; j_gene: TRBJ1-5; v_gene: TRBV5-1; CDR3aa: CASSLEQGDQPQHF
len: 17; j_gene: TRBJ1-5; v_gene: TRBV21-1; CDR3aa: CASSNSGEGGNVQPQHF
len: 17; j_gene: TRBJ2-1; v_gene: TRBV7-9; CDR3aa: CASRGSMGRFSYNEQFF
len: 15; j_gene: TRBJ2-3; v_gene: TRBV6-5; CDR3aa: CASSTATGFTDTQYF
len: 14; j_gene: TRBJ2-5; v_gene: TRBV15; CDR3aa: CATSKGREQETQYF
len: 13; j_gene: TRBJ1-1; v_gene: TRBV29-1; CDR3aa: CSSRTLGNTEAFF
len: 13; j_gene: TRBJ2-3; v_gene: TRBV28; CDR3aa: CASRSQGTDTQYF
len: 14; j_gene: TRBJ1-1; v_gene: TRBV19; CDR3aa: CASSMGSENTEAFF
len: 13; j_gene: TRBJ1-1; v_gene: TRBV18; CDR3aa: CASSPPVRESAFF
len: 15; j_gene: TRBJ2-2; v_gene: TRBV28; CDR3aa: CASGVGGANTGELFF
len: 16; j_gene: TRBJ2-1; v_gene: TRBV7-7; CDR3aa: CASSTRTGQSYNEQFF
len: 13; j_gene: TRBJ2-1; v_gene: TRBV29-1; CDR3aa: CSVGLRGDNEQFF
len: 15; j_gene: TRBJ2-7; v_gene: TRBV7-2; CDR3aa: CASSLSEYNSYEQYF
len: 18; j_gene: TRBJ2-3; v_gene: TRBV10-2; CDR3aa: CASSAPTLAGGFTDTQYF
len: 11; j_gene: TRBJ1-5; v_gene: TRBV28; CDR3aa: CASQSTRPQHF
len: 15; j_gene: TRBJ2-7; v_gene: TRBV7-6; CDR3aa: CASSLTVLSSYEQYF
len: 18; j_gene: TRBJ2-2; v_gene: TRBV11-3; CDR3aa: CASSFEGSGSANTGELFF
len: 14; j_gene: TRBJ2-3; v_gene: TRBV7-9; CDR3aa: CASSLGGRTDTQYF
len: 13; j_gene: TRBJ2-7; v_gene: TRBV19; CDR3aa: CASSTGGFYEQYF
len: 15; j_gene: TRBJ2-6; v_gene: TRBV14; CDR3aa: CASSLHNFGANVLTF
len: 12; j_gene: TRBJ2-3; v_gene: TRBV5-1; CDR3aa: CASSAQVDTQYF
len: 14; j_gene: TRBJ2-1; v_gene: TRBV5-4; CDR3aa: CASSSSGSYNEQFF
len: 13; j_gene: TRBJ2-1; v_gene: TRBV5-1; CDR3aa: CASSLGQYNEQFF
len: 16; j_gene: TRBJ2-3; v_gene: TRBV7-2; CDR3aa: CASSPFPEISPDTQYF
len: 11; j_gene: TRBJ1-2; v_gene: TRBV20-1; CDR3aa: CSVRIRYGYTF
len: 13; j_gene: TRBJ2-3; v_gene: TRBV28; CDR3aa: CATHSGRTDTQYF